This T cell receptor beta chain was profiled in a study of early T cells in non-severe SARS-CoV-2 infection. This clonotype has at least ten counts. Germline V gene lookup returns CDR1 LNHDA and CDR2 SQIVND (reference sequence). V lost 5 bases and J 0 bases, leaving 10 bases between the germline ends. This CDR3 has 15 residues. TCRdb reanalysed the 5' RACE reads using MiXCR and keeps one entry per CDR3 protein. The data show about 32,000 distinct CDR3 sequences, with under 4.5% seen just once and approximately 6.3% held by the top ten. This chain connects TRBV19 to TRBJ2-2, with D perhaps being TRBD1 or TRBD2 (5 bases each). This TCR derives from an adult who was a healthcare worker with PCR-confirmed SARS-CoV-2 infection or an uninfected control (not recorded which). Material: whole blood. This CDR3 reads CASSPGTANTGELFF. In nucleotides, the CDR3 is TGTGCCAGTAGTCCGGGGACGGCGAACACCGGGGAGCTGTTTTTT.